The source of this T cell receptor (beta chain) is a study of blood T cell repertoires in COVID-19. Across the whole study: Some COVID-19 samples were acute and others convalescent; all came from the United States, Italy and Spain. T cells, B-cell-depleted T cells, or PBMCs provided the cDNA or gDNA that served as material.

Deletions cut 4 bases from V and 2 bases from J, with 16 bases between. The CDR3 covers 16 residues. CDR1 is SGDLS and CDR2 is YYNGEE in the germline V gene. In the authors' methods: Amplifying reference gene primers gave estimates of nucleated cell counts. Data came from immunoSEQ multiplex PCR; TCRdb stores just in-frame clones and leaves some out. From that table come the V and J calls and clone size; the DNA was used to work out D and trimming. The repertoire holds some 180,000 clones, with less than 80% as singletons. Source material: peripheral blood. V and J are TRBV9 and TRBJ1-3, with TRBD1 as a possible D gene (6 bases). The receptor was derived from a man aged 45-60 years who had recovered from COVID-19. The chain's CDR3 is CASSPPGHRTGNTIYF. CDR3 DNA: TGTGCCAGCAGCCCACCGGGACACCGTACTGGAAACACCATATATTTT.